This passage covers 11 T cell receptor beta chains from one sample sequenced in a study of cytomegalovirus exposure and HLA in healthy donors. Both 60 Vbeta primers and 13 Jbeta primers went into the PCR. Using immunoSEQ multiplex PCR, the repertoire was profiled, and TCRdb retains in-frame clones only, with some absent. The sample lists over 150,000 clones, about three quarters seen once, with about 2.6% in the top ten. Material for sequencing was PBMCs. All receptors derive from a woman aged 40 to 49 in good health and CMV-seropositive.

This clone was observed a handful of times. V usage is TRBV7-9 and J usage is TRBJ1-2, with D possibly matching TRBD1 (5 bases). Trimming took off 5 bases at V and 7 bases at J, with 23 bases between the two ends. CDR1 and CDR2 from the germline V gene are SEHNR and FQNEAQ (reference sequence). The CDR3 has 16 residues. CDR3 sequence: CASSQDGGVSAGGYTF. The CDR3 region has the DNA TGTGCCAGCAGCCAAGATGGGGGGGTTTCGGCTGGTGGCTACACCTTC.

The rearrangement links TRBV10-1 to TRBJ2-1, with 9 bases that match TRBD2. Germline trimming cut 5 bases from V and 7 bases from J; bases unmatched to any gene: 3. Germline CDR1 and CDR2: WNHNN and SYGVQD (reference sequence). The CDR3 extends over 13 amino acids. DNA for the CDR3: TGCGCCAGCAGTTTAGCGGGAGTGAATGAGCAGTTCTTC. This gives the protein CASSLAGVNEQFF.

This chain joins TRBV7-2 and TRBJ1-2, with D hard to call. Germline V gives CDR1 SGHTA, CDR2 FQGNSA. This CDR3 is 14 amino acids long. Trimming cost V 0 bases and J 4 bases, with 9 bases left between them. The CDR3 DNA sequence: TGTGCCAGCAGCTTAGCGCGACGGGGCTATGGCTACACCTTC. This gives the protein CASSLARRGYGYTF.

The V gene is TRBV7-2, the J gene TRBJ1-6; TRBD1 matches at 8 bases. Germline loops: CDR1 SGHTA, CDR2 FQGNSA. The CDR3 sequence is 14 residues long. Unmatched junction bases numbered 5, after V lost 4 bases and J lost 9 bases. CDR3 loop: CASSSDRGGSPLHF. CDR3 nucleotides: TGTGCCAGCAGCTCCGACAGGGGTGGTTCACCCCTCCACTTT.

This clone was counted a few times. The chain employs TRBV19 and TRBJ2-1; D possibly corresponds to TRBD2 (5 bases). Trimming pared 8 bases from V and 10 bases from J, leaving 9 bases between. The germline V gene encodes CDR1 LNHDA and CDR2 SQIVND (reference sequence). The CDR3 has 10 amino acids. In DNA, the CDR3 is TGTGCCAGTGAGGGAGCGGAGCAGTTCTTC. Its protein is CASEGAEQFF.

The chain combines TRBV7-9 with TRBJ1-1; 8 bases map to TRBD1. The CDR3 covers 17 residues. V was clipped by 5 bases and J by 3 bases; unmatched bases: 14. In germline, CDR1 is SEHNR, CDR2 FQNEAQ (reference sequence). CDR3 sequence: CASSPIDRGGGDTEAFF. In DNA form, the CDR3 reads TGTGCCAGCAGCCCTATAGACAGGGGCGGAGGGGACACTGAAGCTTTCTTT.

V gene TRBV5-5 combines with J gene TRBJ1-4; no clear D gene. Trimming took off 4 bases at V and 2 bases at J, with 18 bases between the two ends. The CDR3 loop spans 17 amino acids. Germline assignment: CDR1 SGHKS and CDR2 YYEKEE (reference sequence). This chain's CDR3 is CASSPLRPAATNEKLFF. As DNA, the CDR3 is TGTGCCAGCAGCCCACTCAGGCCCGCAGCTACTAATGAAAAACTGTTTTTT.

V usage is TRBV10-1 and J usage is TRBJ2-7; D possibly corresponds to TRBD1 (6 bases). The CDR3 is 12 amino acids. V was cut by 6 bases and J by 9 bases, with 15 bases left in between. The germline gives CDR1 WNHNN, CDR2 SYGVQD (reference sequence). The CDR3 loop is CASRGTWGLQYF. The CDR3 DNA reads TGCGCCAGCAGGGGGACCTGGGGGCTGCAGTACTTC.

This chain uses TRBV29-1 with TRBJ2-7; the match to TRBD1 covers 7 bases. With V trimmed by 4 bases and J by 2 bases, 8 bases remained unmatched. Germline CDR1 is SQVTM and CDR2 is ANQGSEA. This CDR3 contains 14 residues. The CDR3 is CSVAQGTEAYEQYF. For the CDR3, the DNA is TGCAGCGTTGCCCAGGGGACAGAAGCCTACGAGCAGTACTTC.

The rearrangement links TRBV14 to TRBJ1-3; maybe TRBD1 (5 bases). V was pared by 3 bases and J by 0 bases, with 9 bases between. The CDR3 runs to 15 residues. Germline V CDR1 and CDR2: SGHDN, FVKESK. Written as DNA, the CDR3 is TGTGCCAGCAGCCAGAGGACACTCTCTGGAAACACCATATATTTT. It is translated as CASSQRTLSGNTIYF.

The V and J genes are TRBV5-1 and TRBJ1-1, with 7 bases aligning to TRBD1. CDR1 is SGHRS, CDR2 YFSETQ, per germline. J gave up 8 bases and V 4 bases, and 14 bases lay outside the gene matches. This CDR3 is 15 amino acids long. The chain's CDR3 is CASSEDGTARAEAFF. Here the CDR3 DNA reads TGCGCCAGCAGCGAAGACGGGACAGCGAGAGCGGAAGCTTTCTTT. The full variable domain, in which reference TRBV5-1 and TRBJ1-1 provide the parts outside the CDR3, is KAGVTQTPRYLIKTRGQQVTLSCSPISGHRSVSWYQQTPGQGLQFLFEYFSETQRNKGNFPGRFSGRQFSNSRSEMNVSTLELGDSALYLCASSEDGTARAEAFFGQGTRLTVV.